The entry below gives a single TCR beta chain sequence along with its context. The antigen is not known. TCRdb's copy holds only in-frame clones and misses some; the assay was immunoSEQ multiplex PCR. The sample holds approximately 44,000 clones, around 86% seen once. The data derive from a study of OX40 agonist ivuxolimab in advanced cancers. Turning to the study itself: The treatment was a fully human IgG2 OX40 agonist, ivuxolimab. Study findings and constraints: At doses 0.1 to 3.0 mg/kg, CD4+ and CD8+ clones expanded.

Germline assignment: CDR1 MNHEY and CDR2 SMNVEV (reference sequence). This CDR3 is built from 18 residues. Trimming removed 0 bases from V and 4 bases from J; junction bases left unmatched: 11. The receptor comes from an adult with an advanced solid tumor such as melanoma, head and neck, liver or kidney cancer. This rearrangement joins TRBV27 to TRBJ2-4, with 8 bases fitting TRBD2. The sample here was CD4+ or CD8+ T cells sorted from blood, taken in a trial of the OX40 agonist ivuxolimab. This chain's CDR3 is CASSLSAGGTSGKNIQYF. The CDR3 DNA reads TGTGCCAGCAGTTTATCGGCGGGGGGTACTAGCGGAAAAAACATTCAGTACTTC.